A single T cell receptor beta chain is shown here with its context. What it binds is not known. The germline V gene encodes CDR1 WNHNN and CDR2 SYGVQD (reference sequence). Trimming removed 4 bases from V and 2 bases from J; junction bases left unmatched: 9. The CDR3 contains 16 residues. As to treatment: roughly ten-day PBMC culture with coronavirus spike peptide pools or control peptides (ViraFEST assay). Sequence data for DNA of cultured CD4+ T cells were generated by the Oncomine TCR Beta short-read assay. A single record per CDR3 protein comes from TCRdb applying MiXCR to the PCR reads. The table lists some 16,000 distinct CDR3 sequences, about 40% of them singletons. This sample was included in a study of vaccination and CD4 T cells after COVID-19. Study summary: Stimuli were overlapping spike peptide pools of SARS-CoV-2 and three common cold coronaviruses (HCoV-NL63, HCoV-OC43, HCoV-229E).

The specimen comprised CD4+ T cells from blood, cultured in vitro, sampled before SARS-CoV-2 vaccination. The source of this sequence is a human donor who received a COVID-19 vaccine. V usage is TRBV10-1 and J usage is TRBJ2-7, with 9 bases identical to TRBD1. The CDR3 nucleotides are TGCGCCAGCAGTGGGGTTCGGGACAGGGACCCCTACGAGCAGTACTTC. The encoded protein is CASSGVRDRDPYEQYF.